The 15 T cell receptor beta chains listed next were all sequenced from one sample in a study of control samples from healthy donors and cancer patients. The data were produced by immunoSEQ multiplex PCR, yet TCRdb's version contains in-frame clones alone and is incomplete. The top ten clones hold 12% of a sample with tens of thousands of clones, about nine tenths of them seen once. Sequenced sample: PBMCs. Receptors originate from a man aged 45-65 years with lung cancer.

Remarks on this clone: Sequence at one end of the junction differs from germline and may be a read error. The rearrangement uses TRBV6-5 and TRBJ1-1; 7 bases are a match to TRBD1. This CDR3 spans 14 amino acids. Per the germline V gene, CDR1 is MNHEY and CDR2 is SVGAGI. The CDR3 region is CAGRKQGMNTEAFF. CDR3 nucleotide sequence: TGTGCCGGCAGAAAACAGGGGATGAACACTGAAGCTTTCTTT.

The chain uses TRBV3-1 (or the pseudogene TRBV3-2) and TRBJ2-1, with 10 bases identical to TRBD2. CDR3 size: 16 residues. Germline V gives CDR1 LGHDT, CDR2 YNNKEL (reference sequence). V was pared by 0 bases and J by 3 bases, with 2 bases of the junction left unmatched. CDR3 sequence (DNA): TGTGCCAGCAGCCAAGAGGCTAGCGGGGGCTACAATGAGCAGTTCTTC. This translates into CASSQEASGGYNEQFF.

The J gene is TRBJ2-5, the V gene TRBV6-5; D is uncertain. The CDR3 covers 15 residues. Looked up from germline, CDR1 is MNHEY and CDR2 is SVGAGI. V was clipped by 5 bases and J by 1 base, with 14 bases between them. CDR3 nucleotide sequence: TGTGCCAGCAGTCTCCAGGCTTCTCGCCAAGAGACCCAGTACTTC. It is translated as CASSLQASRQETQYF.

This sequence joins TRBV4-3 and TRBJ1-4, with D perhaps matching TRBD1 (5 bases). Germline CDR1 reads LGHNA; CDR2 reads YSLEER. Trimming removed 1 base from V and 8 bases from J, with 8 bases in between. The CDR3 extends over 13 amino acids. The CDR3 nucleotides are TGCGCCAGCAGCCAAGCCAGGGAAGAAAAACTGTTTTTT. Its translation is CASSQAREEKLFF.

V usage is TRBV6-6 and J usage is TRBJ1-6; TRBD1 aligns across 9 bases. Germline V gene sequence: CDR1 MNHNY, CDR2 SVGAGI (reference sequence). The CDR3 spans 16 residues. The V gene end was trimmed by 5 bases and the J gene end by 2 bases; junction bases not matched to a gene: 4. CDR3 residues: CASSLDRGTYNSPLHF. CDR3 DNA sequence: TGTGCCAGCAGTCTGGACAGGGGCACCTATAATTCACCCCTCCACTTT.

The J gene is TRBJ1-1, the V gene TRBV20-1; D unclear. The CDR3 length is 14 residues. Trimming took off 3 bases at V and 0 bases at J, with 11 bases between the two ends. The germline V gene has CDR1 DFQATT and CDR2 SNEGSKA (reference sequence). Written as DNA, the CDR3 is TGCAGTGCTAGTAATGCAGAGATGAACACTGAAGCTTTCTTT. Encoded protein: CSASNAEMNTEAFF.

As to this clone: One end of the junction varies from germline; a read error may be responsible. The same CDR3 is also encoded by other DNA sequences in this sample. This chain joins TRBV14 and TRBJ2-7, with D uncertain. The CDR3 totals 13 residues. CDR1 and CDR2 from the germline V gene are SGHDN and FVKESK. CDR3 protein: CASSHPITYEQYF. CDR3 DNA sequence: TGTGCTAGCAGCCACCCAATCACCTACGAGCAGTACTTC. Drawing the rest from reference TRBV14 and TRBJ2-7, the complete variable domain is EAGVTQFPSHSVIEKGQTVTLRCDPISGHDNLYWYRRVMGKEIKFLLHFVKESKQDESGMPNNRFLAERTGGTYSTLKVQPAELEDSGVYFCASSHPITYEQYFGPGTRLTVT.

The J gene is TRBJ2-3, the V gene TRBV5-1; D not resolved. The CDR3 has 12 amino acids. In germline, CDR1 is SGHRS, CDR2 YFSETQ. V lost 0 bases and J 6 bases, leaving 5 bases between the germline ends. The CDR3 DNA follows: TGCGCCAGCAGCTTGGCTGAGGATACGCAGTATTTT. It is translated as CASSLAEDTQYF.

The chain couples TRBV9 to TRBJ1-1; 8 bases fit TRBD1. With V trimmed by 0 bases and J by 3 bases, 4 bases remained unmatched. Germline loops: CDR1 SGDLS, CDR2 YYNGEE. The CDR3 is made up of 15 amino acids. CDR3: CASSVASDRDTEAFF. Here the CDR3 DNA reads TGTGCCAGCAGCGTAGCTTCGGACAGGGACACTGAAGCTTTCTTT.

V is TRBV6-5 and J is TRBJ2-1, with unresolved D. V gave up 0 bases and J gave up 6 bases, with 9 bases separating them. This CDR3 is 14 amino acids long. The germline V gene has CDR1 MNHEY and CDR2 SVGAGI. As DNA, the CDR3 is TGTGCCAGCAGTTACTCGAGAACTGTCAATGAGCAGTTCTTC. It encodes CASSYSRTVNEQFF.

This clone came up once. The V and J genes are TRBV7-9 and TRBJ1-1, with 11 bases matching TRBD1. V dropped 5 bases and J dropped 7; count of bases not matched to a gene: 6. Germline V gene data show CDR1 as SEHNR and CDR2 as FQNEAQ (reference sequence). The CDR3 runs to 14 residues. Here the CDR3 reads CASSLGQGAFEAFF. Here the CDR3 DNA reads TGTGCCAGCAGCCTCGGACAGGGGGCATTTGAAGCTTTCTTT.

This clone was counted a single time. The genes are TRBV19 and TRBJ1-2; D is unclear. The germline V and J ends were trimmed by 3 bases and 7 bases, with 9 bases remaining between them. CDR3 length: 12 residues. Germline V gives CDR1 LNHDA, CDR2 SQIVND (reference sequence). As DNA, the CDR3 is TGTGCCAGTAGTATCTGGGCCTCTGGCTACACCTTC. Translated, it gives CASSIWASGYTF.

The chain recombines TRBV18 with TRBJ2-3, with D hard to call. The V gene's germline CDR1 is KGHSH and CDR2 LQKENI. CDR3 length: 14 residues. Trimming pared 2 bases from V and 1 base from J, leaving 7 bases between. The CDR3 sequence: CASSPFAGTDTQYF. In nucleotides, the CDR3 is TGTGCCAGCTCACCATTCGCGGGCACAGATACGCAGTATTTT. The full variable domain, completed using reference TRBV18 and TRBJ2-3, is NAGVMQNPRHLVRRRGQEARLRCSPMKGHSHVYWYRQLPEEGLKFMVYLQKENIIDESGMPKERFSAEFPKEGPSILRIQQVVRGDSAAYFCASSPFAGTDTQYFGPGTRLTVL.

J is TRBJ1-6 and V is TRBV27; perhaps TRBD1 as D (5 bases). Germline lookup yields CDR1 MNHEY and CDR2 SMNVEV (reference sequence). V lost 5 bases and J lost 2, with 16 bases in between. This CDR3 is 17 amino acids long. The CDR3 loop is CASSKKAGTPYNSPLHF. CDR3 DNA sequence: TGTGCCAGCAGTAAAAAGGCCGGGACTCCCTATAATTCACCCCTCCACTTT.

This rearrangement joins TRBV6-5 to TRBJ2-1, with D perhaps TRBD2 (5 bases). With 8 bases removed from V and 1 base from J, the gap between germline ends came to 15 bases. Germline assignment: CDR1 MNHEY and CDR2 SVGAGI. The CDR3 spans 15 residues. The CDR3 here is CASGGIAGSYNEQFF. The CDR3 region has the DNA TGTGCCAGCGGAGGCATAGCAGGATCCTACAATGAGCAGTTCTTC.